Listed below are T cell receptor beta chains from one sample, sequenced in a study of technical replicates of blood from a handful of donors. The method was immunoSEQ multiplex PCR; TCRdb's version includes in-frame clones alone and lacks a portion of them. Of over 50,000 clones listed, around 97% are singletons. Sequences were obtained from T cells isolated from PBMCs. These receptors were taken from a human donor in good health. CDR3s include the opening cysteine and the closing phenylalanine or tryptophan. Each record gives: V gene, J gene, clone size, D gene, CDR3 DNA, CDR3 protein. A D gene is named only where the DNA matches it firmly. A clone size is listed for some rows: how often the clone was seen (once, few, many), or a class if it is expanded.

TRBV11-3	TRBJ1-3	.	.	TGTGCCAGCAGCTTAGTAGAGGAATTTAGGTCTGGAAACACCATATATTTT	CASSLVEEFRSGNTIYF
TRBV11-2	TRBJ2-7	.	TRBD1	TGTGCCAGCAGCACACAGGGGGCGCGCGGCGAGCAGTACTTC	CASSTQGARGEQYF
TRBV5-4	TRBJ2-5	.	.	TGTGCCACCACAGACCTGATTCGAGAGACCCAGTACTTC	CATTDLIRETQYF
TRBV18	TRBJ1-3	.	.	TGTGCCAGCTCACCCAATGAGGGGACTGGCTCTGGAAACACCATATATTTT	CASSPNEGTGSGNTIYF
TRBV6-1	TRBJ2-7	.	TRBD1	TGTGCCAGCAGTTGGACAGGGGGCAAGTACGAGCAGTACTTC	CASSWTGGKYEQYF
TRBV6-6	TRBJ2-5	.	.	TGTGCCAGCACCCTACGGGGGGAGACCCAGTACTTC	CASTLRGETQYF
TRBV10-3	TRBJ2-7	.	TRBD2	TGTGCCATCACCCAGCGGGGGAGCTCCTACGAGCAGTACTTC	CAITQRGSSYEQYF
TRBV30	TRBJ2-3	.	.	TGTGCCTGGAGCGAAATCACAGGGAACCGATTGGGCACAGATACGCAGTATTTT	CAWSEITGNRLGTDTQYF
TRBV5-1	TRBJ2-7	.	TRBD1	TGCGCCAGCAGTGTCGTACAGGGGGTGGGTGAGCAGTACTTC	CASSVVQGVGEQYF
TRBV6-5	TRBJ1-2	once	.	TGTGCCAGCAGCTCCGGGGGGGCTGTCTTCGGCTACACCTTC	CASSSGGAVFGYTF
TRBV7-7	TRBJ2-2	.	TRBD2	TGTGCCAGCAGCTCAGGACTAGCGGGGTCGAACACCGGGGAGCTGTTTTTT	CASSSGLAGSNTGELFF
TRBV6-1	TRBJ2-3	.	TRBD2	TGTGCCAGCAGTGAGGGACTAGCGGGAGGGACAGATACGCAGTATTTT	CASSEGLAGGTDTQYF
TRBV2	TRBJ1-5	.	TRBD1	TGTGCCAGCAGTGGGGTGATGACAGGGGTAAATCAGCCCCAGCATTTT	CASSGVMTGVNQPQHF
TRBV6-1	TRBJ1-4	.	.	TGTGCCAGCATCGACGGGGGTATTGAAAAACTGTTTTTT	CASIDGGIEKLFF
TRBV5-1	TRBJ2-1	.	.	TGCGCCAGCAGCTTCGGACGGACTGACAATGAGCAGTTCTTC	CASSFGRTDNEQFF
TRBV27	TRBJ2-3	.	TRBD2	TGTGCCAGCAGTTTATTTCGCGGGAGAAGCACAGATACGCAGTATTTT	CASSLFRGRSTDTQYF
TRBV29-1	TRBJ2-7	.	.	TGCAGCGTTGAAACAGGGAGCTCCTACGAGCAGTACTTC	CSVETGSSYEQYF
TRBV28	TRBJ1-1	.	TRBD1	TGTGCCAGCAGTTTTCCGGGACAGGGGAGCGCTGAAGCTTTCTTT	CASSFPGQGSAEAFF
TRBV6-5	TRBJ2-1	.	.	TGTGCCAGCAGTTTCCGGCTGGAGGGTGCGGGGAATGAGCAGTTCTTC	CASSFRLEGAGNEQFF
TRBV4-1	TRBJ1-3	.	.	TGCGCCAGCAGCCAAGAAAGGGGCCGACAGTCCGGAAACACCATATATTTT	CASSQERGRQSGNTIYF
TRBV15	TRBJ1-3	.	TRBD1	TGTGCCACCAGCAGAGCCAGGGGGCCTGGAAACACCATATATTTT	CATSRARGPGNTIYF
TRBV5-6	TRBJ1-2	.	.	TGTGCCAGCAGCTTTAAAAATCTTGATGGCTACACCTTC	CASSFKNLDGYTF
TRBV11-3	TRBJ1-3	.	.	TGTGCCAGCAGCTTGAAGGGGCCTTACTCTGGAAACACCATATATTTT	CASSLKGPYSGNTIYF
TRBV2	TRBJ2-1	.	TRBD1	TGTGCCAGCACCGGACGACCTGGACAGGGGAAAGATGAGCAGTTCTTC	CASTGRPGQGKDEQFF
TRBV5-6	TRBJ1-1	.	.	TGTGCCAGCAGCTTGGAGTGGACAGCCAACACTGAAGCTTTCTTT	CASSLEWTANTEAFF
TRBV10-1	TRBJ1-1	.	.	TGCGCCAGCAGTGATGGACAGCTGACGAACACTGAAGCTTTCTTT	CASSDGQLTNTEAFF
TRBV6-5	TRBJ2-1	.	.	TGTGCCAGCAGTTACTCGAGAAGGGGGAATGAGCAGTTCTTC	CASSYSRRGNEQFF
TRBV11-1	TRBJ1-2	.	.	TGTGCCAGCAGCTCCCGTTGGGAGAAGGAAGGCTACACCTTC	CASSSRWEKEGYTF
TRBV7-6	TRBJ2-1	.	.	TGTGCCAGCAGCTTAAACGCGGCGGGGACCAATGAGCAGTTCTTC	CASSLNAAGTNEQFF
TRBV9	TRBJ2-2	.	.	TGTGCCAGCAGCGTCCAGGGAGGATTCACCGGGGAGCTGTTTTTT	CASSVQGGFTGELFF
TRBV19	TRBJ2-7	.	.	TGTGCCAGTAGTATAAATCCAGGGATCACGCACTCCTACGAGCAGTACTTC	CASSINPGITHSYEQYF
TRBV19	TRBJ1-5	.	.	TGTGCCAGCAGTCCCCCCAGGGACAATCAGCCCCAGCATTTT	CASSPPRDNQPQHF
TRBV19	TRBJ2-1	.	.	TGTGCCAGTAGTAAGCAGACTAGATCTTATGAGCAGTTCTTC	CASSKQTRSYEQFF
TRBV9	TRBJ2-2	.	TRBD2	TGTGCCAGCAGCGTAGGTGGACTAGCGGGGGGGATCGGGGAGCTGTTTTTT	CASSVGGLAGGIGELFF
TRBV6-1	TRBJ2-1	.	TRBD2	TGTGCCAGCTTTTCTGGACTAGCGGAGTACAATGAGCAGTTCTTC	CASFSGLAEYNEQFF
TRBV11-2	TRBJ1-1	.	.	TGTGCCAGCAGCATCGACCAGACGGGGAACACTGAAGCTTTCTTT	CASSIDQTGNTEAFF
TRBV29-1	TRBJ2-1	.	.	TGCAGCGTTCGGGGGAGTGACAATGAGCAGTTCTTC	CSVRGSDNEQFF
TRBV2	TRBJ2-1	.	.	TGTGCCAGCAGTGAAGTTTCAGGAGGTGAGCAGTTCTTC	CASSEVSGGEQFF
TRBV5-1	TRBJ1-1	.	.	TGCGCCAGCAGCTTTCAGGGGACGAACACTGAAGCTTTCTTT	CASSFQGTNTEAFF
TRBV6-5	TRBJ1-1	.	.	TGTGCCAGCAGTCACTTCGGCAGGGTAGAAACTGAAGCTTTCTTT	CASSHFGRVETEAFF
TRBV28	TRBJ2-1	.	TRBD2	TGTGCCAGCAGTGAACTAGCGGGTGGGTACAATGAGCAGTTCTTC	CASSELAGGYNEQFF
TRBV7-9	TRBJ1-2	.	.	TGTGCCAGCGTGCTAGGGGGTAATGGCTACACCTTC	CASVLGGNGYTF
TRBV5-1	TRBJ2-2	.	TRBD1	TGCGCCAGCAGCACGGTCGACAGGGCGGGCACCGGGGAGCTGTTTTTT	CASSTVDRAGTGELFF
TRBV9	TRBJ1-3	.	.	TGTGCCAGCAGCTTCGGGGCTGGAAACACCATATATTTT	CASSFGAGNTIYF
TRBV4-2	TRBJ2-7	.	TRBD1	TGTGCCAGCAGCCAAGACGGACAGGGGAGCTCCTACGAGCAGTACTTC	CASSQDGQGSSYEQYF
TRBV4-1	TRBJ1-2	.	.	TGCGCCAGCAGCCCATACCCGAGAGAGCTGCTGAACTATGGCTACACCTTC	CASSPYPRELLNYGYTF
TRBV27	TRBJ2-1	once	TRBD2	TGTGCCAGCAGTTTAGCCGGGACTAGCGGGGTAAATGAGCAGTTCTTC	CASSLAGTSGVNEQFF
TRBV11-2	TRBJ1-2	.	.	TGTGCCAGCAGCTCCATTCAGGGGAGAAGTGGCTACACCTTC	CASSSIQGRSGYTF
TRBV7-9	TRBJ2-1	.	.	TGTGCCAGCAGCTTAGACGACAGCTACAATGAGCAGTTCTTC	CASSLDDSYNEQFF
TRBV28	TRBJ1-1	.	.	TGTGCCAGCAGTTTAAGGGGAAACACTGAAGCTTTCTTT	CASSLRGNTEAFF